Below are 19 T cell receptor beta chains sequenced from a single sample in a study of regulatory T cells in long-lasting Graves disease. The TCR beta library used iRepertoire HTBI primers with Arm-PCR amplification of CDR3. TCRdb independently ran MiXCR on the multiplex PCR reads; one entry per CDR3 protein. The sample lists approximately 460,000 distinct CDR3 sequences; over 15% were seen once. Time point in this sample: newly diagnosed GD, antithyroid drugs for less than 3 months. Preparation of the TCR library used RNA extracted from PBMCs. Separately, the same data were catalogued under a study of T cells in Graves' hyperthyroidism and ophthalmopathy.

This material consisted of peripheral blood mononuclear cells (PBMCs), taken at new diagnosis, from a patient treated with antithyroid drugs. Receptors originate from a woman aged 25 to 39 with Graves disease.

This clonotype was seen many times. The chain links TRBV6-1 to TRBJ2-7; 14 bases are a match to TRBD2. The J segment lost 4 bases and the V segment lost 7 bases, leaving 12 bases of the junction unmatched. The CDR3 runs 17 residues. Per germline, CDR1 MNHNS and CDR2 SASEGT. The chain's CDR3 is CASTKGTSGRNRYEQYF. The CDR3 DNA follows: TGTGCCAGCACCAAGGGGACTAGCGGGAGAAATCGGTACGAGCAGTACTTC.

There are many counts of this clonotype. The genes are TRBV7-3 and TRBJ1-1, with 9 bases matching TRBD1. The CDR3 extends over 14 amino acids. J was trimmed by 4 bases and V by 5 bases; bases with no gene match: 5. Germline V gene sequence: CDR1 SGHTA, CDR2 FQGTGA. The CDR3 spells CASSRGTGSTEAFF. The CDR3 nucleotides are TGTGCCAGCAGCCGCGGGACAGGGAGCACTGAAGCTTTCTTT.

This clonotype was counted ten times or more. V usage is TRBV2 and J usage is TRBJ2-7, with D uncertain. Germline V lookup: CDR1 SNHLY, CDR2 FYNNEI. V was trimmed by 5 bases and J by 6 bases, leaving 8 bases between them. The CDR3 spans 11 residues. Here the CDR3 reads CASSKVGEQYF. The CDR3 DNA follows: TGTGCCAGCAGTAAAGTAGGCGAGCAGTACTTC.

This chain joins TRBV20-1 and TRBJ1-5, with no clear D. The length of the CDR3 is 16 residues. Germline loops: CDR1 DFQATT, CDR2 SNEGSKA (reference sequence). V lost 6 bases and J lost 4, with 22 bases in between. The CDR3 sequence: CSAQRVDRRANQPQHF. The CDR3 DNA reads TGCAGTGCCCAACGGGTTGACCGGCGGGCAAATCAGCCCCAGCATTTT.

This clonotype turned up a few times. V and J are TRBV20-1 and TRBJ1-2; TRBD1 matches at 7 bases. This CDR3 is 13 amino acids long. V lost 5 bases and J lost 2; bases outside the gene matches: 5. Per germline, CDR1 DFQATT and CDR2 SNEGSKA (reference sequence). This chain's CDR3 is CSAFGTENYGYTF. The DNA for the CDR3 is TGCAGTGCTTTCGGGACAGAGAACTATGGCTACACCTTC.

Concerning this clonotype: Germline and junction disagree at one end, which may indicate a read error. This rearrangement joins TRBV7-3 to TRBJ2-1, with a possible D match to TRBD1 (6 bases). Germline V gene sequence: CDR1 SGHTA, CDR2 FQGTGA. The CDR3 runs 15 residues. The CDR3 loop reads CASRPTGSSYNEQLF. In DNA, the CDR3 is TGTGCCAGCAGACCCACAGGGAGCTCCTACAATGAGCAGCTCTTC.

The rearrangement uses TRBV6-1 and TRBJ2-2; TRBD2 agrees at 10 bases. The CDR3 is 15 amino acids. The germline V gene encodes CDR1 MNHNS and CDR2 SASEGT. J gave up 3 bases and V 7 bases, and 5 bases lay outside the gene matches. Here the CDR3 DNA reads TGTGCCAGCAAAAGCGGGAGGGCCGACACCGGGGAGCTGTTTTTT. Translating gives CASKSGRADTGELFF.

This clonotype was detected ten times or more. The chain carries TRBV6-5 and TRBJ2-2; TRBD2 might be the D (6 bases). V was trimmed by 2 bases and J by 5 bases, leaving 12 bases between them. CDR3 length: 15 residues. Germline CDR1 MNHEY, CDR2 SVGAGI. CDR3 protein: CASSYEAGRTGELFF. CDR3 nucleotides: TGTGCCAGCAGTTACGAGGCGGGACGAACCGGGGAGCTGTTTTTT.

The rearrangement links TRBV9 to TRBJ1-6, with a tentative D call TRBD1 (5 bases). The CDR3 runs to 15 residues. The V end was cut by 3 bases, the J end by 6 bases, with 13 bases between. Germline V gene data show CDR1 as SGDLS and CDR2 as YYNGEE. CDR3 bases: TGTGCCAGCAGCGCTAGGGACGGCCTTAATTCACCCCTCCACTTT. Its translation: CASSARDGLNSPLHF.

This clonotype was recorded at least ten times. The V and J genes are TRBV20-1 and TRBJ2-2; the match to TRBD1 covers 7 bases. CDR1 is DFQATT and CDR2 is SNEGSKA in the germline V gene (reference sequence). V shed 0 bases, J shed 6 bases, and the junction held 4 bases outside the gene matches. CDR3 size: 14 residues. For the CDR3, the DNA is TGCAGTGCTAGAGAGTGGCAGGGGGCCGGGGAGCTGTTTTTT. It specifies CSAREWQGAGELFF.

This clonotype was picked up a small number of times. The rearrangement links TRBV9 to TRBJ1-2; D perhaps matches TRBD1 (6 bases). V lost 0 bases to trimming and J lost 8 bases, with 14 bases between them. Germline lookup yields CDR1 SGDLS and CDR2 YYNGEE. CDR3 length: 14 amino acids. CDR3 in amino acids: CASSVGEGVLGYTF. In nucleotides, the CDR3 is TGTGCCAGCAGCGTAGGTGAGGGGGTTCTCGGCTACACCTTC.

The chain uses TRBV15 and TRBJ2-3; 7 bases are a match to TRBD2. V was pared by 3 bases and J by 9 bases, with 6 bases of the junction left unmatched. Germline-derived CDR1 and CDR2 are LNHNV and YYDKDF (reference sequence). CDR3 length equals 13 residues. The CDR3 is CATSRGGYWTQYF. The CDR3 DNA follows: TGTGCCACCAGCAGGGGGGGGTATTGGACGCAGTATTTT.

The rearrangement links TRBV7-9 to TRBJ2-2; no reliable D call. CDR3 length equals 16 residues. The V and J ends lost 4 bases and 0 bases respectively, with 12 bases between them. Looked up from germline, CDR1 is SEHNR and CDR2 is FQNEAQ (reference sequence). CDR3: CASSSHPGANTGELFF. Here the CDR3 DNA reads TGTGCCAGCAGCTCCCATCCGGGCGCGAACACCGGGGAGCTGTTTTTT.

The table lists this clonotype with many counts. The chain carries TRBV18 and TRBJ1-1; no clear D. This CDR3 spans 13 amino acids. From germline, CDR1 is KGHSH and CDR2 LQKENI. V lost 3 bases to trimming and J lost 6 bases, with 11 bases between them. CDR3 amino acids: CASSPNDGAEAFF. The CDR3 DNA reads TGTGCCAGCTCACCGAACGACGGCGCTGAAGCTTTCTTT. The full variable domain, in which reference TRBV18 and TRBJ1-1 provide the parts outside the CDR3, is NAGVMQNPRHLVRRRGQEARLRCSPMKGHSHVYWYRQLPEEGLKFMVYLQKENIIDESGMPKERFSAEFPKEGPSILRIQQVVRGDSAAYFCASSPNDGAEAFFGQGTRLTVV.

The sample holds many counts of this clonotype. This chain links TRBV16 with TRBJ2-7, with 11 bases lining up with TRBD1. The CDR3 has 15 amino acids. Germline V lookup: CDR1 KGHSY, CDR2 FQNENV. With 3 bases clipped from V and 4 bases from J, the junction kept 5 bases outside the gene matches. DNA of the CDR3: TGTGCCAGCAGCCAGCCCGGGACAGGGGGATACGAGCAGTACTTC. Protein sequence: CASSQPGTGGYEQYF.

In its sample, this clonotype was seen many times. V gene TRBV20-1 combines with J gene TRBJ1-1, with 11 bases identical to TRBD1. This CDR3 has 14 amino acids. Trimming took 0 bases from V and 7 from J; bases not matched to a gene: 4. Germline V gene data show CDR1 as DFQATT and CDR2 as SNEGSKA (reference sequence). The CDR3 DNA follows: TGCAGTGCTAGAGATGAGGGACAGGGGGATGAAGCTTTCTTT. It translates to CSARDEGQGDEAFF.

There are many counts of this clonotype. The chain recombines TRBV27 with TRBJ2-1, with unresolved D. Germline CDR1 MNHEY, CDR2 SMNVEV (reference sequence). There are 14 residues in the CDR3. Trimming left V 5 bases short and J 3 bases short, with 11 bases between. The DNA of the CDR3 is TGTGCCAGCAGTCTAGGACGGATCTACAATGAGCAGTTCTTC. Amino acid sequence: CASSLGRIYNEQFF.

This clonotype was seen many times. CDR3 protein: CASSVRDHEQFF. The CDR3 nucleotides read TGTGCCAGCAGTGTCAGGGATCATGAGCAGTTCTTC. The gene calls are TRBV2 and TRBJ2-1; a weak D match, TRBD1 (5 bases). The V and J ends lost 4 bases and 8 bases respectively, with 9 bases between them. The germline V gene has CDR1 SNHLY and CDR2 FYNNEI. The CDR3 contains 12 residues. Complete variable domain (other parts from reference TRBV2 and TRBJ2-1): EPEVTQTPSHQVTQMGQEVILRCVPISNHLYFYWYRQILGQKVEFLVSFYNNEISEKSEIFDDQFSVERPDGSNFTLKIRSTKLEDSAMYFCASSVRDHEQFFGPGTRLTVL.

This clonotype was detected many times. The chain's CDR3 is CASSPGTAKLNTEAFF. CDR3 DNA sequence: TGTGCCAGCTCACCAGGGACGGCGAAATTGAACACTGAAGCTTTCTTT. The chain employs TRBV18 and TRBJ1-1, with D tentatively TRBD1 (5 bases). The germline V gene has CDR1 KGHSH and CDR2 LQKENI. The CDR3 has 16 residues. V lost 2 bases, J lost 0 bases, and 13 bases lay in between.